The present TCR beta chain was sequenced within a study of blood T cells in healthy people across ages. Through a sample-barcoded 5' primer and a J-beta primer mix, a second PCR was run for about 6 to 12 cycles. Unique molecular identifiers of 12 random nucleotides labeled each cDNA. MiXCR, run by TCRdb on the 5' RACE reads, gives a single entry per CDR3 protein. The profile covers 800,000 or so distinct CDR3 sequences, with around 25% appearing a single time and under 4.5% taken by the ten largest. Germline loops: CDR1 SGHRS, CDR2 YFSETQ. The CDR3 is 12 amino acids. V was pared by 3 bases and J by 5 bases, with 8 bases between. The data also belong to a second study, concerning T cells of mothers and their children.

This sequence joins TRBV5-1 and TRBJ1-2; a weak D match, TRBD1 (6 bases). This receptor was obtained from a boy younger than 18 in good health. The sequenced material came from blood. CDR3 coding DNA: TGCGCCAGCAGCTGGGGGACATATGGCTACACCTTC. This sequence encodes CASSWGTYGYTF.